The 6 T cell receptor beta chains below all came from one sample that was sequenced in a study of shared clonotypes between healthy human individuals. Repertoires were generated with immunoSEQ multiplex PCR, while TCRdb's copy carries only in-frame clones and drops some. This table has about 2.1 million clones, 93% appearing once. Naive CD8 cells were CD45RO-negative, positively selected for CCR7, excluding terminally differentiated effector memory CD45RA+ cells. The sample taken for sequencing was naive CD8+ T cells from PBMCs. The receptor set was obtained from a man younger than 35 in good health. Some clones in this sample may be carry-over from other donors' samples.

Here the CDR3 DNA reads TGTGCCAGCAGCCCTCTTCCTAGCGGCCGGAACACCGGGGAGCTGTTTTTT. It specifies CASSPLPSGRNTGELFF. The rearrangement links TRBV7-9 to TRBJ2-2; 7 nucleotides match TRBD2. Germline V lookup: CDR1 SEHNR, CDR2 FQNEAQ (reference sequence). The CDR3 totals 17 residues. J gave up 1 base and V 5 bases, and 10 bases lay outside the gene matches.

The chain carries TRBV27 and TRBJ2-1; perhaps TRBD2 as D (6 bases). V lost 1 base and J lost 6, with 13 bases in between. Germline V CDR1 and CDR2: MNHEY, SMNVEV (reference sequence). CDR3 length: 15 amino acids. The CDR3 DNA reads as TGTGCCAGCAGTTTATTCCTAGCGAAGGGCAATGAGCAGTTCTTC. It codes for CASSLFLAKGNEQFF.

V and J are TRBV29-1 and TRBJ2-1; the D is unclear. Germline CDR1 reads SQVTM; CDR2 reads ANQGSEA. The CDR3 contains 14 residues. Trimming removed 6 bases from V and 0 bases from J, with 12 bases in between. The CDR3 reads CSVVPSSSYNEQFF. The CDR3 nucleotides read TGCAGCGTCGTACCATCTTCCTCCTACAATGAGCAGTTCTTC.

The chain's CDR3 is CASSIDHSRMNTEAFF. The CDR3, as DNA: TGTGCCAGTAGTATAGATCACTCCAGGATGAACACTGAAGCTTTCTTT. The rearrangement links TRBV19 to TRBJ1-1; no reliable D call. This CDR3 spans 16 amino acids. Trimming took 0 bases from V and 0 from J, leaving 11 bases between them. Germline V CDR1 and CDR2: LNHDA, SQIVND (reference sequence).

V usage is TRBV27 and J usage is TRBJ1-1; D is unclear. Germline CDR1 MNHEY, CDR2 SMNVEV (reference sequence). CDR3 length: 14 residues. Trimming took 6 bases from V and 1 from J, leaving 12 bases between them. The CDR3 loop reads CASRPRRKNTEAFF. Written as DNA, the CDR3 is TGTGCCAGCAGACCACGACGGAAGAACACTGAAGCTTTCTTT.

The J gene is TRBJ2-7, the V gene TRBV19, with 9 bases lining up with TRBD1. The ends lost 5 bases at V and 1 base at J; junction bases unmatched: 6. CDR1 is LNHDA, CDR2 SQIVND, per germline (reference sequence). This CDR3 spans 15 amino acids. CDR3 protein: CASSAGTGLSYEQYF. DNA of the CDR3: TGTGCCAGTAGTGCCGGGACAGGGCTTTCCTACGAGCAGTACTTC.